The clone carrying this T cell receptor (beta chain) showed up just once. Its antigen remains unknown. This specimen comes from a study of early stage breast cancer tumors. About the study: Each sample averaged around 10-fold read coverage. Study-wide results and limits: Enriched TCRB sequences shared across patients were mostly commonly generated sequences.

The data were produced by immunoSEQ multiplex PCR, yet TCRdb's version contains in-frame clones alone and is incomplete. The sample has tens of thousands of clones; about 74% are singletons. Germline CDR1 SEHNR, CDR2 FQNEAQ (reference sequence). Trimming shortened V by 6 bases and J by 4 bases, and 11 bases separated the two germline ends. This CDR3 region has 13 residues. The chain links TRBV7-9 to TRBJ2-3; D may be TRBD1 (5 bases). Specimen: blood. The sequence was collected from a person between 30 and 45 years old with breast cancer. The CDR3 nucleotides are TGTGCCAGCAGGCAAGGGGCGGCAGATACGCAGTATTTT. This sequence encodes CASRQGAADTQYF.